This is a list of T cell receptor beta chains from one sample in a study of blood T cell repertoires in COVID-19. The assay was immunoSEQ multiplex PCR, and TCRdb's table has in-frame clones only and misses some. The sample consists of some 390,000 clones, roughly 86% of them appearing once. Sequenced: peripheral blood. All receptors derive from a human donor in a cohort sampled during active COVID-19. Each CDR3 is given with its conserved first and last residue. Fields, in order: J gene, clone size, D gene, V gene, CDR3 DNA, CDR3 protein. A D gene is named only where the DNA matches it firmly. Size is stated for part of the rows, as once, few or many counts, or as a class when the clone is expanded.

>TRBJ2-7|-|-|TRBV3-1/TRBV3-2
TGTGCCAGCAGCCAAACGGGCGGGAAATCCTCCGAGCAGTACTTC
CASSQTGGKSSEQYF
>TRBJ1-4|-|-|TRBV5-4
TGTGCCAGCAGCTTGGGCCCGGGTCCACAAGAAAAACTGTTTTTT
CASSLGPGPQEKLFF
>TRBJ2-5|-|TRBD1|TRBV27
TGTGCCAGCAGTTTATCGGGACAGGGGGGTGGATTGGAGACCCAGTACTTC
CASSLSGQGGGLETQYF
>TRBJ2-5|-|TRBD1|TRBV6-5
TGTGCCAGCAGTAAAACAGGGGGCCAAGAGACCCAGTACTTC
CASSKTGGQETQYF
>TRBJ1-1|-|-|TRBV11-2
TGTGCCAGCAGCTTAGAGAGGTTGAACACTGAAGCTTTCTTT
CASSLERLNTEAFF
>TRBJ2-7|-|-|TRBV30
TGTGCCTGGAGTGCCCTTGCCTACGAGCAGTACTTC
CAWSALAYEQYF
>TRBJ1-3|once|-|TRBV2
TGTGCCAGCAGTTACAGGGCCTCGAGTGGAAACACCATATATTTT
CASSYRASSGNTIYF
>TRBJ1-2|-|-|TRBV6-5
TGTGCCAGCAGTTACAACCCGGGACAATCAGTGAAGGGCTACACCTTC
CASSYNPGQSVKGYTF
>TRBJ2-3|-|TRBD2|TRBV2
TGTGCCAGCAGGTCCCCGCCTATAGCGGGGGGCCACCCTAGCACAGATACGCAGTATTTT
CASRSPPIAGGHPSTDTQYF
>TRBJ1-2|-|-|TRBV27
TGTGCCAGCAGTCCCCGCTCCTTCGGGGAGGGCTATGGCTACACCTTC
CASSPRSFGEGYGYTF
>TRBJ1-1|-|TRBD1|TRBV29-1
TGCAGCGCTTGGGACAGTCCCATGAACACTGAAGCTTTCTTT
CSAWDSPMNTEAFF
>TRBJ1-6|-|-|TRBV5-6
TGTGCCAGCAGCTTGTTCGTAACAGTCACCTATAATTCACCCCTCCACTTT
CASSLFVTVTYNSPLHF
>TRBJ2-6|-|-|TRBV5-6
TGTGCCAGCAGCCGTCGTCGGGTGTCTGGGGCCAACGTCCTGACTTTC
CASSRRRVSGANVLTF
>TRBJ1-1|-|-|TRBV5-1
TGCGCCAGCAGCTTCACAGGGTCAGCGCCTGAAGCTTTCTTT
CASSFTGSAPEAFF
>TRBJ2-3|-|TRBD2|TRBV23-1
TGCGCCAGCAGTCAATCCCGCGGGGGGGCCGCAGATACGCAGTATTTT
CASSQSRGGAADTQYF
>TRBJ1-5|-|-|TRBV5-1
TGCGCCAGCAGCTTGTCGGGGGATCAGCCCCAGCATTTT
CASSLSGDQPQHF
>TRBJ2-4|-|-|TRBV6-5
TGTGCCAGCAGCGCAGGGATAGCCAAAAACATTCAGTACTTC
CASSAGIAKNIQYF
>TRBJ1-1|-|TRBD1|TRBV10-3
TGTGCCATCAGTGAGGACAGGGCGAACACTGAAGCTTTCTTT
CAISEDRANTEAFF
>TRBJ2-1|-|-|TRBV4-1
TGCGCCAGCAGCCAAAGGACAACTAACAATGATCAGTTCTTC
CASSQRTTNNDQFF
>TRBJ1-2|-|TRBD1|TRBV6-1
TGTGCCAGCAGTGAGCAACCGGGACAGGGAAACTATGGCTACACCTTC
CASSEQPGQGNYGYTF
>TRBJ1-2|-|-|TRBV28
TGTGCCAGCACCACACAGGGACGGTATGGCTACACCTTC
CASTTQGRYGYTF
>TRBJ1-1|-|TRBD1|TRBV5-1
TGCGCCAGCAGCCCGGGACAGCCGAACACTGAAGCTTTCTTT
CASSPGQPNTEAFF
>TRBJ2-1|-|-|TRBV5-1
TGCGCCAGCAGTACGGACTGGAACAATGAGCAGTTCTTC
CASSTDWNNEQFF
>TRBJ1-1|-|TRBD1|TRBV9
TGTGCCAGCAGCGTCGTGGGTACAGGGGATGAAGCTTTCTTT
CASSVVGTGDEAFF
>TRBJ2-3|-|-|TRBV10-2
TGCGCCAGCAGTGACCGGGACATGGGCGCAGATACGCAGTATTTT
CASSDRDMGADTQYF
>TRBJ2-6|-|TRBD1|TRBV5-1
TGCGCCAGCACCTGGACAGGGGGCGCAGAAACCGGGGCCAACGTCCTGACTTTC
CASTWTGGAETGANVLTF
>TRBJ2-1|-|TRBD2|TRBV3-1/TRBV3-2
TGTGCCAGCAGCCAAGCTCTCCTAGCGGCGACGGGGCAGTTCTTC
CASSQALLAATGQFF